Sequencing of this TCR beta chain was carried out in a study of T cells in Graves' hyperthyroidism and ophthalmopathy. The CDR3 length is 12 residues. Trimming took 0 bases from V and 4 from J, leaving 1 base between them. Germline V CDR1 and CDR2: LGHDT, YNNKEL (reference sequence). This clonotype was recorded many times. TCR beta CDR3 regions were amplified from RNA. Carried out on the TCR CDR3, a first-round RT-PCR used the HTBI primer set. TCRdb re-analysed the multiplex PCR reads in MiXCR, keeping a single row per CDR3 protein. The sample holds approximately 570,000 distinct CDR3 sequences, about 20% seen once.

Sequenced material: blood. The sequence was collected from a man between 40 and 49 years old with Graves' ophthalmopathy. The rearrangement uses TRBV3-1 and TRBJ2-1; D unresolved. DNA of the CDR3: TGTGCCAGCAGCCAAGAGTACAATGAGCAGTTCTTC. Protein: CASSQEYNEQFF.